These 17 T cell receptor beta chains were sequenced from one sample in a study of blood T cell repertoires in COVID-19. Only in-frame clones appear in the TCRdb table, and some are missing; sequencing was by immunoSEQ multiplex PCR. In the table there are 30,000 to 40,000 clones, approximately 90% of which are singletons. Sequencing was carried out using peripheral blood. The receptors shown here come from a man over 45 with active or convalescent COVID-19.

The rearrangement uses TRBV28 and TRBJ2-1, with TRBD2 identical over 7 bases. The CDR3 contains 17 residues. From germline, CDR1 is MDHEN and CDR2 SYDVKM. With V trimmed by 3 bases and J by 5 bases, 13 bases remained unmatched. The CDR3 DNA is TGTGCCAGCAGTTTTACCGCGGGAGTATCTATCGACAATGAGCAGTTCTTC. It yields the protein CASSFTAGVSIDNEQFF.

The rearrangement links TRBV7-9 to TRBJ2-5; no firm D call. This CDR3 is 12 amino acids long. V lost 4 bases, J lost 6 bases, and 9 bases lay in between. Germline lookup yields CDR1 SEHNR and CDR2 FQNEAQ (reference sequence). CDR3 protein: CASSSYYQTQYF. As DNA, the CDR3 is TGTGCCAGCAGCTCGTATTATCAGACCCAGTACTTC.

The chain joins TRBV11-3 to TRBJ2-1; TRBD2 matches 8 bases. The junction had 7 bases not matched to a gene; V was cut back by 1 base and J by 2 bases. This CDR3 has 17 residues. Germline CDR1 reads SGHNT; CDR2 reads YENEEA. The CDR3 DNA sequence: TGTGCCAGCAGCTTAGTGAGCGGGGGCCAGCCCTACAATGAGCAGTTCTTC. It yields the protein CASSLVSGGQPYNEQFF.

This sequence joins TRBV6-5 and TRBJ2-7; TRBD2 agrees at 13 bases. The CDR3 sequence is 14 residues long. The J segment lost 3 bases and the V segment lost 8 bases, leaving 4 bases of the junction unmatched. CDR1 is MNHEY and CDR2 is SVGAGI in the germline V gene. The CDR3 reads CASSTSGRGYEQYF. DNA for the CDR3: TGTGCCAGCTCCACTAGCGGGAGGGGCTACGAGCAGTACTTC.

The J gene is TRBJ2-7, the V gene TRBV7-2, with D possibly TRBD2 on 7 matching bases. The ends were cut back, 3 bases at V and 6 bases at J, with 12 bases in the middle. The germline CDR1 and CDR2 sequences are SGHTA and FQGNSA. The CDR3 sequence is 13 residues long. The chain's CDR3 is CASSLGGLGEQYF. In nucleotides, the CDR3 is TGTGCCAGCAGCTTGGGGGGGCTCGGCGAGCAGTACTTC.

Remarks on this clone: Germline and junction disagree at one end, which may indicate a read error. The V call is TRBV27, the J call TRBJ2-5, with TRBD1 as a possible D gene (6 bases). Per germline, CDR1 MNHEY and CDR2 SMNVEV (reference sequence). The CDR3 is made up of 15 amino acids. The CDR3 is CASIRTVLHQVTQYF. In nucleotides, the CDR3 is TGTGCCAGCATCCGGACAGTTTTGCATCAAGTGACCCAGTACTTC.

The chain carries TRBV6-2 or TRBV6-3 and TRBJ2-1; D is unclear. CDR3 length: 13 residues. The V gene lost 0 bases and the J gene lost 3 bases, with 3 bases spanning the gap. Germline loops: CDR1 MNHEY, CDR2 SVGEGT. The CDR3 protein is CASSYSSYNEQFF. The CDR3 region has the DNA TGTGCCAGCAGTTACTCGAGCTACAATGAGCAGTTCTTC.

The CDR3 DNA sequence: TGTGCCAGCAGTTTCCTAGCGGGAGTAAGCGAGCAGTACTTC. Protein sequence: CASSFLAGVSEQYF. This rearrangement joins TRBV28 to TRBJ2-7, with 10 bases that match TRBD2. CDR1 is MDHEN, CDR2 SYDVKM, per germline. J gave up 6 bases and V 3 bases, and 5 bases lay outside the gene matches. The CDR3 consists of 14 residues.

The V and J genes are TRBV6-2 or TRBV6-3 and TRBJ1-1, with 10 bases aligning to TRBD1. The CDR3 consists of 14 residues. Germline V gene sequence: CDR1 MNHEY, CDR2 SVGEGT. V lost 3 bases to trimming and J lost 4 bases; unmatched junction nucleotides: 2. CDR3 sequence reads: CASSYGQGVTEAFF. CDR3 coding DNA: TGTGCCAGCAGTTATGGACAGGGGGTCACTGAAGCTTTCTTT.

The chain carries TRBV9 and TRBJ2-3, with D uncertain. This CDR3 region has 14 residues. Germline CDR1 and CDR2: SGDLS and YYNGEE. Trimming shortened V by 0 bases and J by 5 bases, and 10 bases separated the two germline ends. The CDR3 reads CASSVDSQRDTQYF. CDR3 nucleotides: TGTGCCAGCAGCGTAGATAGTCAGCGAGATACGCAGTATTTT.

The chain's CDR3 is CASSWAPGQTSYEQYF. Here the CDR3 DNA reads TGTGCCAGCAGTTGGGCCCCCGGACAGACCTCCTACGAGCAGTACTTC. The rearrangement uses TRBV28 and TRBJ2-7; D may be TRBD1 (6 bases). The germline V gene encodes CDR1 MDHEN and CDR2 SYDVKM. CDR3 size: 16 residues. V lost 4 bases and J 0 bases, leaving 16 bases between the germline ends.

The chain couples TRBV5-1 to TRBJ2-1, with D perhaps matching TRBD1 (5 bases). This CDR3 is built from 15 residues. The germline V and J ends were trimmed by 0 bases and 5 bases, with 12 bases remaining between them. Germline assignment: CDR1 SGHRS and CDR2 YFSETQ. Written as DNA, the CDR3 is TGCGCCAGCAGCTTGGAGGGGCTAGTGAACAATGAGCAGTTCTTC. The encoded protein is CASSLEGLVNNEQFF.

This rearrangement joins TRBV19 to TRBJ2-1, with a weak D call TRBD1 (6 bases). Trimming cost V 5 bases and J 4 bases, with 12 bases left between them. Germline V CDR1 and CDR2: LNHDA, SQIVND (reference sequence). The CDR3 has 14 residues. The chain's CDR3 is CASSLSRGYNEQFF. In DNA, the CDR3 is TGTGCCAGTAGTCTCTCTAGGGGGTACAATGAGCAGTTCTTC.

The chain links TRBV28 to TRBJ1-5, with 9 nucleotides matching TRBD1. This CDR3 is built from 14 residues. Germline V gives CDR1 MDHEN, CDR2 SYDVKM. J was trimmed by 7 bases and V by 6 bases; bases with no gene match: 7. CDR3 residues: CASSSGTGTQPQHF. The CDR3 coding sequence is TGTGCCAGCAGCTCCGGGACAGGGACCCAGCCCCAGCATTTT.

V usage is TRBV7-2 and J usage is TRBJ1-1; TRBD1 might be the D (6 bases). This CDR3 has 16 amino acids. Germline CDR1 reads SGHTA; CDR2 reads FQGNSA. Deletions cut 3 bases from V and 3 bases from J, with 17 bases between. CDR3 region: CASSFYGGRYYTEAFF. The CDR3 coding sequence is TGTGCCAGCAGCTTCTACGGGGGGCGTTACTACACTGAAGCTTTCTTT.

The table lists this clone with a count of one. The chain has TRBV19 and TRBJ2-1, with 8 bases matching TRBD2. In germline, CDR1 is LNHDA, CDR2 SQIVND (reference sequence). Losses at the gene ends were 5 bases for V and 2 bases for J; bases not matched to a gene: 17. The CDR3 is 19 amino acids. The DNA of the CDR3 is TGTGCCAGTAGTCCCTTACTAGCGGCCTCGGGTCTGGCCTACAATGAGCAGTTCTTC. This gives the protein CASSPLLAASGLAYNEQFF.

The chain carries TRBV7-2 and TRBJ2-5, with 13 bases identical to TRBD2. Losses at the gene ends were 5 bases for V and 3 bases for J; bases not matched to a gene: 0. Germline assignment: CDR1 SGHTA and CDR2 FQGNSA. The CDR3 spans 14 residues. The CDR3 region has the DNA TGTGCCAGCAGCGGACTAGCGGGAGAAGAGACCCAGTACTTC. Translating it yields CASSGLAGEETQYF.